The text below deals with one TCR beta chain. What it binds is unknown. These data are taken from a study of Ad26.COV2.S vaccination and SARS-CoV-2 variants. General study points: Vaccine recipients surpassed placebo recipients in spike-specific TCR breadth.

Indicated treatment: some 19 received Ad26.COV2.S at low or high dose, single or two shots; about five received placebo; per-sample allocation not given. Collection of the samples took place on day 63 after the first injection of vaccine or placebo. SARS-CoV-2 spike from the Wuhan strain was encoded by the vaccine, an Ad26 vector. TCRdb keeps only in-frame clones here, not all; method: immunoSEQ multiplex PCR. The sample has 350,000 to 450,000 clones; around 92% are singletons. Trimming stripped 6 bases from V and 5 bases from J, with 10 bases between. Germline CDR1 SNHLY, CDR2 FYNNEI. This CDR3 is built from 12 residues.

The receptor was derived from a person between 18 and 60 years old who received the Ad26.COV2.S COVID-19 vaccine or a placebo. Specimen: peripheral blood, collected in a trial of Ad26.COV2.S vaccine versus placebo. The chain uses TRBV2 and TRBJ1-2; maybe TRBD1 (6 bases). The CDR3 DNA sequence: TGTGCCAGCAGGGGGGGCCCATATGGCTACACCTTC. This codes for CASRGGPYGYTF.